This T cell receptor beta chain was found in a study of lymphopenia after photon versus proton radiotherapy (dated by TCRdb to between 2018 and 2020). Broadly, across the study: The study compared the immunological effects of photon versus proton radiation therapy in patients with gastrointestinal tumors who developed high-grade lymphopenia. The cohort comprised approximately 21 patients with gastrointestinal tumors who received either photon or proton therapy and then developed lymphopenia. The goal of the study was to characterize the differences between the two radiation modalities in how they affect the immune system.

Here is what the overall study found, with its caveats: Across the cohort, an inverse correlation was found between a larger post-nadir drop in TCR diversity and overall survival time among patients who died. Relative stability during treatment was observed in proton-treated patients, whereas loss of naive T cells and TCR diversity and gain of effector/memory populations were observed in photon-treated patients. After the lymphocyte count nadir, repertoires from photon-treated patients showed oligoclonal expansion, particularly of CD8+ Temra cells, and this expansion drove the decline in diversity. The survival association was assessed only in patients who died, and better survival with proton therapy was presented by the authors as a possibility rather than a demonstrated result.

Libraries were made using the immunoSEQ multiplex PCR assay. T cell repertoires were profiled with deep sequencing of rearranged TCR beta loci together with multiparametric flow cytometry. TCRdb took over this immuneACCESS table, retaining in-frame rearrangements with V and J assigned. Such tables are incomplete; in checked studies, under half of the missing clones stem from an unresolved V gene, and the remainder is unexplained. A total of around 55,000 clones appear in this sample, about 88% of them only once. The biggest ten clones account for about 2% of the sample. The CDR3 goes from the cysteine to the phenylalanine over 12 residues. Here the CDR3 DNA is all that survives: 36 bases in frame from base 1. The germline V gene specifies MGHRA as CDR1 and YSYEKL as CDR2. Trimming takes 3 bases from V and 4 bases from J, and the germline ends sit 3 bases apart. A word on this clone: It lacks a known antigen. Base qualities are not recorded, but no much larger clone differs from it by a single base.

The chain links TRBV4-1 with TRBJ2-2; confidence is insufficient to name the D gene. The TCR comes from a man in his fifties or sixties with pancreatic cancer. The source was peripheral blood, collected from a patient treated with proton-based radiotherapy. DNA sequence: TGCGCCAGCAGCCAGGGCACCGGGGAGCTGTTTTTT. Its product reads: CASSQGTGELFF.